These 29 T cell receptor beta chains came from one sample sequenced in a study of cytomegalovirus exposure and HLA in healthy donors. Vbeta (60) and Jbeta (13) primers were used in the PCR. Some clones are missing from TCRdb's copy, which holds only in-frame ones; the method was immunoSEQ multiplex PCR. The profile shows fewer than 150,000 clones, 55% to 80% of them singletons. Sequenced sample: PBMCs. The receptor source for this set is a human donor in good health.

This clone was recorded a few times. The chain employs TRBV5-4 and TRBJ1-1, with a tentative D call TRBD1 (6 bases). Trimming pared 4 bases from V and 7 bases from J, leaving 17 bases between. The CDR3 length is 14 residues. Looked up from germline, CDR1 is SGHNT and CDR2 is YYREEE (reference sequence). The CDR3 DNA follows: TGTGCCAGCAGCGGCAGGGACACCCTTTTTGAAGCTTTCTTT. Translation: CASSGRDTLFEAFF.

The chain combines TRBV6-1 with TRBJ2-3, with 9 positions matching TRBD1. V lost 8 bases to trimming and J lost 3 bases; unmatched junction nucleotides: 3. The germline V gene has CDR1 MNHNS and CDR2 SASEGT. CDR3 length: 13 amino acids. CDR3 DNA: TGTGCCAGCCACAGGGGGCGAACAGATACGCAGTATTTT. Protein: CASHRGRTDTQYF.

In its sample, this clone was seen a few times. The genes are TRBV13 and TRBJ2-7; 9 bases map to TRBD2. The trim removed 0 bases at V and 0 bases at J, leaving 0 bases unmatched. This CDR3 region has 15 residues. Germline V gene lookup returns CDR1 PRHDT and CDR2 FYEKMQ (reference sequence). The CDR3 here is CASSLGTSGSYEQYF. The CDR3 DNA follows: TGTGCCAGCAGCTTAGGGACTAGCGGCTCCTACGAGCAGTACTTC. Full variable domain (rest looked up from reference TRBV13 and TRBJ2-7): AAGVIQSPRHLIKEKRETATLKCYPIPRHDTVYWYQQGPGQDPQFLISFYEKMQSDKGSIPDRFSAQQFSDYHSELNMSSLELGDSALYFCASSLGTSGSYEQYFGPGTRLTVT.

The chain links TRBV25-1 to TRBJ1-6; maybe TRBD1 (5 bases). This CDR3 has 14 residues. Germline V CDR1 and CDR2: MGHDK, SYGVNS. V lost 6 bases and J 8 bases, leaving 14 bases between the germline ends. CDR3 protein: CASRHGRADSPLHF. CDR3 coding DNA: TGTGCCAGCAGGCACGGCAGGGCTGATTCACCCCTCCACTTT.

The V and J genes are TRBV5-6 and TRBJ2-1; D unresolved. The CDR3 totals 18 residues. Deletions cut 0 bases from V and 2 bases from J, with 18 bases between. Germline CDR1 is SGHDT and CDR2 is YYEEEE. The CDR3 reads CASSLENSPLDPYNEQFF. The CDR3 DNA reads TGTGCCAGCAGCTTGGAGAACAGCCCCCTTGATCCCTACAATGAGCAGTTCTTC.

The V and J genes are TRBV7-6 and TRBJ2-1; 8 nucleotides line up with TRBD2. The CDR3 sequence is 15 residues long. The germline V gene has CDR1 SGHVS and CDR2 FNYEAQ. V was clipped by 3 bases and J by 5 bases; unmatched bases: 6. CDR3 in amino acids: CASSLLGLVNNEQFF. As DNA, the CDR3 is TGTGCCAGCAGCTTGTTGGGACTAGTAAACAATGAGCAGTTCTTC.

The chain recombines TRBV5-4 with TRBJ2-1; 7 bases agree with TRBD2. This CDR3 is built from 15 residues. From germline, CDR1 is SGHNT and CDR2 YYREEE (reference sequence). J gave up 2 bases and V 0 bases, and 2 bases lay outside the gene matches. CDR3 nucleotides: TGTGCCAGCAGCTTGGTCGGGACTACCTACAATGAGCAGTTCTTC. Its translation: CASSLVGTTYNEQFF.

This rearrangement joins TRBV10-2 to TRBJ2-5, with D tentatively TRBD1 (6 bases). Germline CDR1 is WSHSY and CDR2 is SAAADI. CDR3 size: 15 residues. Trimming pared 2 bases from V and 0 bases from J, leaving 10 bases between. This CDR3 reads CASSELGADQETQYF. CDR3 bases: TGCGCCAGCAGTGAGCTGGGGGCCGACCAAGAGACCCAGTACTTC.

This clone has only one observation. V and J are TRBV11-3 and TRBJ2-7; 10 positions match TRBD1. V lost 5 bases to trimming and J lost 3 bases; unmatched junction nucleotides: 4. The CDR3 runs to 14 residues. Germline values: CDR1 SGHNT, CDR2 YENEEA. The CDR3 nucleotides are TGTGCCAGCAGCCTCGGACAGGGGGGCTACGAGCAGTACTTC. Its translation is CASSLGQGGYEQYF. Supplemented by reference TRBV11-3 and TRBJ2-7, the full variable domain reads EAGVVQSPRYKIIEKKQPVAFWCNPISGHNTLYWYLQNLGQGPELLIRYENEEAVDDSQLPKDRFSAERLKGVDSTLKIQPAELGDSAVYLCASSLGQGGYEQYFGPGTRLTVT.

The rearrangement uses TRBV5-1 and TRBJ1-3; 8 nucleotides line up with TRBD1. Trimming removed 3 bases from V and 8 bases from J; junction bases left unmatched: 10. This CDR3 spans 15 amino acids. In germline, CDR1 is SGHRS, CDR2 YFSETQ. This CDR3 is CASSWGQDQPYTIYF. The CDR3 region has the DNA TGCGCCAGCAGCTGGGGACAGGACCAGCCGTACACCATATATTTT.

The rearrangement uses TRBV2 and TRBJ1-6; 10 bases line up with TRBD1. Germline trimming cut 6 bases from V and 6 bases from J; bases unmatched to any gene: 5. The CDR3 extends over 15 amino acids. Germline CDR1 and CDR2: SNHLY and FYNNEI. CDR3 nucleotide sequence: TGTGCCAGCAGCAGGGACAGGGGTTTTAATTCACCCCTCCACTTT. Protein: CASSRDRGFNSPLHF.

The genes are TRBV2 and TRBJ2-2; D may be TRBD2 (7 bases). CDR1 is SNHLY, CDR2 FYNNEI, per germline. This CDR3 has 14 amino acids. V shed 6 bases and J shed 5 bases, with 13 bases lying between them. In DNA, the CDR3 is TGTGCCAGCAGCGAGGGGGGGGGAACCGGGGAGCTGTTTTTT. Translated: CASSEGGGTGELFF.

The chain carries TRBV23-1 and TRBJ1-1; maybe TRBD1 (6 bases). Being an ORF, TRBV23-1 has a function that is uncertain. V was clipped by 4 bases and J by 10 bases, with 19 bases between them. This CDR3 region has 14 residues. CDR3 loop: CASSLCLRGSTAFF. In DNA, the CDR3 is TGCGCCAGCAGTCTTTGTTTGAGGGGGTCTACAGCTTTCTTT.

The table lists this clone with a few counts. The chain is built from TRBV4-2 and TRBJ2-5; the match to TRBD2 covers 9 bases. V was clipped by 4 bases and J by 5 bases; unmatched bases: 11. The CDR3 has 16 amino acids. Germline CDR1 LGHNA, CDR2 YNFKEQ. The DNA for the CDR3 is TGTGCCAGCAGCCCACTTGGACTAGCGACGGGGGAGACCCAGTACTTC. Its protein is CASSPLGLATGETQYF.

There are a few counts of this clone. This chain connects TRBV28 to TRBJ2-5; 11 nucleotides agree with TRBD2. The J segment lost 5 bases and the V segment lost 6 bases, leaving 11 bases of the junction unmatched. CDR3 length: 16 residues. Looked up from germline, CDR1 is MDHEN and CDR2 is SYDVKM. CDR3 in DNA: TGTGCCAGCAGCAACCGAATAGCGGGAGGGCCCGAGACCCAGTACTTC. Residues: CASSNRIAGGPETQYF.

This chain connects TRBV29-1 to TRBJ2-3; D might be TRBD2 (6 bases). CDR3 length: 13 residues. The germline CDR1 and CDR2 sequences are SQVTM and ANQGSEA. The V gene lost 1 base and the J gene lost 10 bases, with 15 bases spanning the gap. The CDR3 DNA reads TGCAGCGTTGAAGGAGGTTGGGGGACTCCGCAGTATTTT. It yields the protein CSVEGGWGTPQYF.

This clone was found a few times. J is TRBJ2-2 and V is TRBV5-1, with TRBD2 as a possible D gene (5 bases). Trimming took off 0 bases at V and 4 bases at J, with 13 bases between the two ends. Germline CDR1 is SGHRS and CDR2 is YFSETQ. This CDR3 comprises 16 residues. CDR3 loop: CASSLEIRAGTGELFF. The CDR3 DNA sequence: TGCGCCAGCAGCTTGGAGATTCGGGCGGGCACCGGGGAGCTGTTTTTT.

The chain combines TRBV5-1 with TRBJ1-2; 8 bases fit TRBD1. Germline CDR1 and CDR2: SGHRS and YFSETQ. The CDR3 runs to 15 residues. Trimming cost V 4 bases and J 0 bases; bases outside gene matches: 5. The CDR3 loop is CASSPRQGTNYGYTF. The CDR3 region has the DNA TGCGCCAGCAGCCCCCGACAGGGGACTAACTATGGCTACACCTTC.

The rearrangement uses TRBV10-3 and TRBJ1-2; D not resolved. CDR1 and CDR2 from the germline V gene are ENHRY and SYGVKD. This CDR3 is 13 amino acids long. Trimming took 6 bases from V and 4 from J, leaving 12 bases between them. This CDR3 reads CAIRAQTGYGYTF. DNA of the CDR3: TGTGCCATCAGGGCCCAAACGGGCTATGGCTACACCTTC.

V gene TRBV7-9 combines with J gene TRBJ2-7; 8 positions match TRBD2. J was trimmed by 2 bases and V by 4 bases; bases with no gene match: 4. The germline CDR1 and CDR2 sequences are SEHNR and FQNEAQ (reference sequence). This CDR3 contains 14 residues. CDR3 region: CASSSGTSTYEQYF. The CDR3 nucleotides read TGTGCCAGCAGCTCCGGGACTAGTACCTACGAGCAGTACTTC.

This clone was counted a single time. V and J are TRBV5-4 and TRBJ2-2; D is undetermined. The CDR3 sequence is 14 residues long. Germline CDR1 reads SGHNT; CDR2 reads YYREEE (reference sequence). Trimming left V 0 bases short and J 6 bases short, with 9 bases between. CDR3 sequence: CASSLGNSAGELFF. CDR3 nucleotides: TGTGCCAGCAGCTTGGGGAACAGTGCCGGGGAGCTGTTTTTT.

The gene calls are TRBV28 and TRBJ1-6; D is undetermined. CDR3 length equals 14 residues. Trimming removed 7 bases at V and 8 bases at J, with 15 bases between. CDR1 is MDHEN, CDR2 SYDVKM, per germline. The CDR3 protein is CASIPAGLDSPLHF. In nucleotides, the CDR3 is TGTGCCAGCATCCCCGCAGGTTTGGATTCACCCCTCCACTTT.

This sequence joins TRBV27 and TRBJ2-7, with a tentative D call TRBD1 (5 bases). Germline CDR1 is MNHEY and CDR2 is SMNVEV (reference sequence). The CDR3 has 13 amino acids. V was cut by 3 bases and J by 3 bases, with 9 bases left in between. The CDR3 is CASSFLTGYEQYF. Written as DNA, the CDR3 is TGTGCCAGCAGTTTTCTAACAGGCTACGAGCAGTACTTC.

The chain recombines TRBV5-1 with TRBJ2-7; a weak D match, TRBD1 (6 bases). Germline values: CDR1 SGHRS, CDR2 YFSETQ. V dropped 3 bases and J dropped 6 bases, with 13 bases sitting between them. CDR3 length equals 13 residues. The CDR3 DNA is TGCGCCAGCAGCTGGGGACAAGTGGGCGAGCAGTACTTC. Translation: CASSWGQVGEQYF.

This chain connects TRBV2 to TRBJ1-4, with D possibly TRBD1 on 5 matching bases. The germline gives CDR1 SNHLY, CDR2 FYNNEI. Trimming took 1 base from V and 13 from J, leaving 19 bases between them. This CDR3 comprises 15 residues. CDR3 coding DNA: TGTGCCAGCAGTGAAGACAACTCGGGGGACTTCCGACTGTTTTTT. Translating it yields CASSEDNSGDFRLFF.

The sample holds a few counts of this clone. V usage is TRBV27 and J usage is TRBJ2-7; D not resolved. The CDR3 spans 16 residues. Between the trimmed V and J ends, which lost 1 base and 2 bases, there was a span of 15 bases. Germline loops: CDR1 MNHEY, CDR2 SMNVEV (reference sequence). Written as DNA, the CDR3 is TGTGCCAGCAGTTTATTGGGCGAAACAGCTCCCTACGAGCAGTACTTC. Amino acid sequence: CASSLLGETAPYEQYF.

This clone was seen more than once but under ten times. The V call is TRBV29-1, the J call TRBJ2-7; possibly TRBD2 for D (5 bases). With 6 bases removed from V and 2 bases from J, the gap between germline ends came to 8 bases. Germline assignment: CDR1 SQVTM and CDR2 ANQGSEA. The CDR3 is 11 amino acids. CDR3 sequence: CSVERAYEQYF. The CDR3 coding sequence is TGCAGCGTGGAGAGGGCCTACGAGCAGTACTTC.

This sequence joins TRBV15 and TRBJ2-3; 8 bases map to TRBD2. The CDR3 length is 16 residues. Germline CDR1 and CDR2: LNHNV and YYDKDF (reference sequence). V shed 11 bases, J shed 0 bases, and the junction held 13 bases outside the gene matches. CDR3 DNA sequence: TGTGCCGCCGAGACGGGACTAGGAACTAGCACAGATACGCAGTATTTT. This codes for CAAETGLGTSTDTQYF. The full variable domain, rest sourced from reference TRBV15 and TRBJ2-3, is DAMVIQNPRYQVTQFGKPVTLSCSQTLNHNVMYWYQQKSSQAPKLLFHYYDKDFNNEADTPDNFQSRRPNTSFCFLDIRSPGLGDTAMYLCAAETGLGTSTDTQYFGPGTRLTVL.

The chain recombines TRBV7-2 with TRBJ1-4; 8 nucleotides align to TRBD1. The CDR3 consists of 18 residues. Germline CDR1 SGHTA, CDR2 FQGNSA. Germline trimming cut 1 base from V and 0 bases from J; bases unmatched to any gene: 7. This CDR3 reads CASSLDGTGSATNEKLFF. CDR3 sequence (DNA): TGTGCCAGCAGCTTAGACGGGACAGGCAGTGCAACTAATGAAAAACTGTTTTTT.